Below are 8 T cell receptor beta chains sequenced from a single sample in a study of OX40 agonist ivuxolimab in advanced cancers. Profiling relied on immunoSEQ multiplex PCR, and the TCRdb table lists in-frame clones only, not all of them. This sample has roughly 46,000 clones, with around 91% found just once. The sequenced sample was CD4+ or CD8+ T cells sorted from blood, obtained in a trial of the OX40 agonist ivuxolimab. These receptors originate from an adult with an advanced solid tumor such as melanoma, head and neck, liver or kidney cancer.

The genes are TRBV7-2 and TRBJ2-5; D might be TRBD2 (6 bases). The V and J ends lost 1 base and 4 bases respectively, with 10 bases between them. This CDR3 contains 14 residues. From germline, CDR1 is SGHTA and CDR2 FQGNSA. In DNA, the CDR3 is TGTGCCAGCAGCTTAGGTGGAGCGGGAGAGACCCAGTACTTC. This codes for CASSLGGAGETQYF.

The chain links TRBV28 to TRBJ1-5; TRBD1 agrees at 8 bases. CDR1 and CDR2 (germline): MDHEN, SYDVKM. CDR3 size: 18 residues. V was clipped by 1 base and J by 6 bases; unmatched bases: 14. In nucleotides, the CDR3 is TGTGCCAGCAGTTTATCCCCCGGACAGGGACGGCGGGGTCAGCCCCAGCATTTT. Residues: CASSLSPGQGRRGQPQHF.

As DNA, the CDR3 is TGTGCCAGCAGTACCCAGTGGGAGAACTATGGCTACACCTTC. Translating gives CASSTQWENYGYTF. The V gene is TRBV6-5, the J gene TRBJ1-2; the D is unclear. Trimming pared 5 bases from V and 2 bases from J, leaving 12 bases between. From germline, CDR1 is MNHEY and CDR2 SVGAGI. The CDR3 length is 14 residues.

The chain couples TRBV10-3 to TRBJ1-6; D remains ambiguous. The CDR3 runs to 18 residues. Looked up from germline, CDR1 is ENHRY and CDR2 is SYGVKD. Trimming removed 3 bases from V and 0 bases from J, with 15 bases in between. CDR3 DNA: TGTGCCATCAGTGATCTGGATCATAGGAGCTCCTATAATTCACCCCTCCACTTT. It yields the protein CAISDLDHRSSYNSPLHF.

CDR3 region: CASSLAEYEQYF. Written as DNA, the CDR3 is TGTGCCAGCAGCCTGGCAGAATACGAGCAGTACTTC. The chain combines TRBV7-9 with TRBJ2-7; D uncertain. V lost 5 bases to trimming and J lost 4 bases, with 9 bases between them. The V gene's germline CDR1 is SEHNR and CDR2 FQNEAQ (reference sequence). The length of the CDR3 is 12 residues.

V gene TRBV4-1 combines with J gene TRBJ2-1; perhaps TRBD1 as D (6 bases). Trimming took off 4 bases at V and 4 bases at J, with 14 bases between the two ends. Germline V lookup: CDR1 MGHRA, CDR2 YSYEKL. This CDR3 has 15 residues. CDR3 amino acids: CASSRITGFYNEQFF. CDR3 coding DNA: TGCGCCAGCAGCCGAATTACAGGGTTTTACAATGAGCAGTTCTTC.

The rearrangement joins TRBV19 to TRBJ2-1; D gene unclear. The CDR3 loop spans 10 amino acids. From germline, CDR1 is LNHDA and CDR2 SQIVND (reference sequence). Trimming pared 3 bases from V and 10 bases from J, leaving 4 bases between. CDR3 loop: CASSMGEQFF. The CDR3 DNA reads TGTGCCAGTAGTATGGGGGAGCAGTTCTTC.

The chain carries TRBV29-1 and TRBJ2-1; 8 bases map to TRBD2. This CDR3 region has 15 residues. With V trimmed by 6 bases and J by 6 bases, 13 bases remained unmatched. Germline CDR1 reads SQVTM; CDR2 reads ANQGSEA. The DNA of the CDR3 is TGCAGCGTCCAGGGCATAGCGGGAAAAGTCAATGAGCAGTTCTTC. Its protein is CSVQGIAGKVNEQFF.